The sequence of this TCR beta chain was determined in a study of blood T cell repertoires in COVID-19. Profiled with immunoSEQ multiplex PCR; TCRdb holds only in-frame clones, not every one. Of approximately 120,000 clones in the sample, over 70% were seen once. This CDR3 has 15 residues. V gave up 5 bases and J gave up 8 bases; unmatched junction bases: 10. Germline assignment: CDR1 SGHTA and CDR2 FQGNSA. Only a few counts were recorded for this clone. This TCR was recovered from a woman aged 45-65 years with acute or convalescent COVID-19. V gene TRBV7-2 combines with J gene TRBJ1-2; TRBD1 agrees at 11 bases. The sequenced sample was peripheral blood. The CDR3 region is CASSLAGTGGVGYTF. In nucleotides, the CDR3 is TGTGCCAGCAGCCTTGCCGGGACAGGGGGTGTCGGCTACACCTTC.